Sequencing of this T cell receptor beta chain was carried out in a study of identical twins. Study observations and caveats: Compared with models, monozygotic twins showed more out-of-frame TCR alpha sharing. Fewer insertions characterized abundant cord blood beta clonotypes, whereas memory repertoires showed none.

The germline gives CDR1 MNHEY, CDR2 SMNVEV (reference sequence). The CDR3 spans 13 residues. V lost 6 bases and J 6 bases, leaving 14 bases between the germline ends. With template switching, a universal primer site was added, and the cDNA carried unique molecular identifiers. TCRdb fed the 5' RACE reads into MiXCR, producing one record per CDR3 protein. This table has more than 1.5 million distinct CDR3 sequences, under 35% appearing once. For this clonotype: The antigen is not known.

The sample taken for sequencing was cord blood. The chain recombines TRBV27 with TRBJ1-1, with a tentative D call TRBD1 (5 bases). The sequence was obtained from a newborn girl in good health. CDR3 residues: CASRDLGGAEAFF. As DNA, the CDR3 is TGTGCCAGCAGAGACCTTGGAGGGGCTGAAGCTTTCTTT.